These 26 T cell receptor beta chains were all obtained from the same sample, sequenced in a study of graft-versus-host responses after intestinal transplantation. These TCRs are of unknown antigen specificity. Measured with immunoSEQ multiplex PCR; TCRdb has only the in-frame clones, and not every one. Of some 130,000 clones listed, 80% to 95% are singletons. Here the sequenced sample was unstimulated CD4+ T cells sorted from spleen or lymph node cells, taken before intestinal transplant. The origin of the receptors is a human donor who received an intestinal transplant.

The chain couples TRBV5-1 to TRBJ2-7; the D gene is possibly TRBD2 (5 bases). The ends were cut back, 4 bases at V and 7 bases at J, with 12 bases in the middle. The CDR3 runs 12 residues. Germline CDR1 reads SGHRS; CDR2 reads YFSETQ. This CDR3 reads CASSPTPGEQYF. The CDR3 bases are TGCGCCAGCAGCCCAACCCCGGGGGAGCAGTACTTC.

For the CDR3, the DNA is TGTGCTAGTGGCGGGGGGGCGATTAGAAGGTATGGCTACACCTTC. It is translated as CASGGGAIRRYGYTF. The chain joins TRBV12-5 to TRBJ1-2; D is perhaps TRBD1 (6 bases). CDR3 length equals 15 residues. Germline assignment: CDR1 LGHNT and CDR2 FRNRAP. Trimming pared 6 bases from V and 5 bases from J, leaving 19 bases between.

V is TRBV9 and J is TRBJ2-1; D is possibly TRBD2 (5 bases). The CDR3 sequence is 14 residues long. V was cut by 7 bases and J by 2 bases, with 13 bases left in between. From germline, CDR1 is SGDLS and CDR2 YYNGEE. CDR3 sequence (DNA): TGTGCCAGCGTCCCCACAGCGGCCTACAATGAGCAGTTCTTC. Its translation: CASVPTAAYNEQFF. Full variable domain (outside the CDR3, taken from reference TRBV9 and TRBJ2-1): DSGVTQTPKHLITATGQRVTLRCSPRSGDLSVYWYQQSLDQGLQFLIQYYNGEERAKGNILERFSAQQFPDLHSELNLSSLELGDSALYFCASVPTAAYNEQFFGPGTRLTVL.

The chain carries TRBV28 and TRBJ1-1; D might be TRBD1 (6 bases). Deletions cut 1 base from V and 10 bases from J, with 13 bases between. Germline CDR1 MDHEN, CDR2 SYDVKM. The CDR3 is 13 residues long. In DNA, the CDR3 is TGTGCCAGCAGTTTATCCACAGGGTCTGGAGCTTTCTTT. It is translated as CASSLSTGSGAFF.

The J gene is TRBJ1-1, the V gene TRBV11-2, with 9 bases identical to TRBD1. In germline, CDR1 is SGHAT, CDR2 FQNNGV. This CDR3 spans 13 amino acids. V shed 6 bases, J shed 4 bases, and the junction held 3 bases outside the gene matches. The CDR3 protein is CASRGQGSTEAFF. CDR3 bases: TGTGCCAGCAGGGGACAGGGTTCCACTGAAGCTTTCTTT.

V usage is TRBV18 and J usage is TRBJ1-5; tentative D call: TRBD1 (6 bases). Trimming cost V 6 bases and J 1 base, with 10 bases left between them. Germline loops: CDR1 KGHSH, CDR2 LQKENI. The CDR3 length is 14 residues. The CDR3 here is CASSLTGSNQPQHF. The CDR3 region has the DNA TGTGCCAGCTCGCTTACAGGGAGCAATCAGCCCCAGCATTTT.

This rearrangement joins TRBV2 to TRBJ1-3; tentatively, D is TRBD1 (5 bases). Germline loops: CDR1 SNHLY, CDR2 FYNNEI. Deletions cut 1 base from V and 2 bases from J, with 9 bases between. This CDR3 contains 15 residues. Here the CDR3 DNA reads TGTGCCAGCAGTGAAGAACAGGCCCCTGGAAACACCATATATTTT. Translated: CASSEEQAPGNTIYF.

This clone was seen once. The J gene is TRBJ2-1, the V gene TRBV5-3; TRBD2 matches at 8 bases. TRBV5-3 is an ORF; its function is uncertain. Trimming cost V 0 bases and J 10 bases; bases outside gene matches: 9. The CDR3 runs 15 residues. CDR3 coding DNA: TGTGCCAGAAGCTTGGGAGGGACTAGATGGGAGGAGCAGTTCTTC. It is translated as CARSLGGTRWEEQFF.

The chain uses TRBV7-8 and TRBJ2-4, with a weak D call TRBD1 (5 bases). The CDR3 consists of 15 residues. Looked up from germline, CDR1 is SGHVS and CDR2 is FQNEAQ. V was trimmed by 2 bases and J by 0 bases, leaving 8 bases between them. In nucleotides, the CDR3 is TGTGCCAGCAGCTTAAAGGGGTTAGCCAAAAACATTCAGTACTTC. Translated: CASSLKGLAKNIQYF.

The chain combines TRBV19 with TRBJ2-1, with D uncertain. Germline loops: CDR1 LNHDA, CDR2 SQIVND (reference sequence). This CDR3 is 11 amino acids long. The V end lost 3 bases, the J end lost 6 bases, and 3 bases lay between the germline ends. The chain's CDR3 is CASSMINEQFF. DNA for the CDR3: TGTGCCAGTAGTATGATCAATGAGCAGTTCTTC.

This chain joins TRBV18 and TRBJ2-1; maybe TRBD1 (5 bases). The CDR3 is 12 residues long. The germline V and J ends were trimmed by 5 bases and 3 bases, with 5 bases remaining between them. Germline loops: CDR1 KGHSH, CDR2 LQKENI. CDR3 bases: TGTGCCAGCTCAGACAGCTACAATGAGCAGTTCTTC. Translating gives CASSDSYNEQFF. Full variable domain (remainder filled in from reference TRBV18 and TRBJ2-1): NAGVMQNPRHLVRRRGQEARLRCSPMKGHSHVYWYRQLPEEGLKFMVYLQKENIIDESGMPKERFSAEFPKEGPSILRIQQVVRGDSAAYFCASSDSYNEQFFGPGTRLTVL.

The chain employs TRBV7-3 and TRBJ2-7; D remains ambiguous. CDR3 length: 13 residues. Germline loops: CDR1 SGHTA, CDR2 FQGTGA. Trimming shortened V by 0 bases and J by 5 bases, and 8 bases separated the two germline ends. The CDR3 nucleotides are TGTGCCAGCAGCTTAACGAGACTGGACGAGCAGTACTTC. Its protein product is CASSLTRLDEQYF.

There are a few counts of this clone. This chain connects TRBV18 to TRBJ2-7; D unclear. CDR1 and CDR2 (germline): KGHSH, LQKENI. Trimming removed 4 bases from V and 6 bases from J, with 10 bases in between. This CDR3 is 12 amino acids long. The CDR3 DNA sequence: TGTGCCAGCTCACTAGACCTTAGCGAGCAGTACTTC. It codes for CASSLDLSEQYF. Looking up the rest from reference TRBV18 and TRBJ2-7 gives the full variable domain: NAGVMQNPRHLVRRRGQEARLRCSPMKGHSHVYWYRQLPEEGLKFMVYLQKENIIDESGMPKERFSAEFPKEGPSILRIQQVVRGDSAAYFCASSLDLSEQYFGPGTRLTVT.

DNA of the CDR3: TGTGCCAGCAGTTTGATTAGCGGGAGAAACGAGCAGTACTTC. As protein: CASSLISGRNEQYF. The chain joins TRBV28 to TRBJ2-7, with 9 bases identical to TRBD2. The CDR3 covers 14 residues. The germline gives CDR1 MDHEN, CDR2 SYDVKM. With 3 bases clipped from V and 5 bases from J, the junction kept 5 bases outside the gene matches.

CDR3 nucleotide sequence: TGCGCCAGCAGCTTGGGCCCCAGGGGAGAGGGGTATACGCAGTATTTT. Translated, it gives CASSLGPRGEGYTQYF. The chain combines TRBV5-1 with TRBJ2-3; perhaps TRBD1 as D (6 bases). Germline V gene lookup returns CDR1 SGHRS and CDR2 YFSETQ. The CDR3 loop spans 16 amino acids. With 0 bases removed from V and 7 bases from J, the gap between germline ends came to 18 bases.

Remarks on this clone: A junction boundary mismatches the germline segment, possibly from a read error. The V gene is TRBV7-2, the J gene TRBJ1-4; D call uncertain. The CDR3 runs 15 residues. Germline V gene lookup returns CDR1 SGHTA and CDR2 FQGNSA. CDR3 amino acids: CASSSPTTPNEKLFF. In DNA form, the CDR3 reads TGTGCCAGCAGCTCCCCCACGACGCCTAACGAAAAACTGTTTTTT.

The chain links TRBV2 to TRBJ2-1; D not certain. Germline loops: CDR1 SNHLY, CDR2 FYNNEI. The CDR3 has 12 amino acids. V gave up 6 bases and J gave up 4 bases, with 7 bases separating them. The CDR3 loop reads CASRANYNEQFF. As DNA, the CDR3 is TGTGCCAGCAGGGCCAATTACAATGAGCAGTTCTTC.

The genes are TRBV7-3 and TRBJ2-1, with 9 bases matching TRBD1. CDR3 size: 15 residues. The V gene end was trimmed by 5 bases and the J gene end by 9 bases; junction bases not matched to a gene: 11. Germline CDR1 and CDR2: SGHTA and FQGTGA. The CDR3 reads CASSISGTGRVEQFF. In DNA form, the CDR3 reads TGTGCCAGCAGCATTTCCGGGACAGGGAGAGTTGAGCAGTTCTTC.

The V and J genes are TRBV6-1 and TRBJ1-2; D unclear. The CDR3 totals 14 residues. Germline CDR1 reads MNHNS; CDR2 reads SASEGT. Trimming removed 6 bases from V and 1 base from J, with 12 bases in between. The CDR3 DNA sequence: TGTGCCAGCAGCCCCCTCTCGATTAACTATGGCTACACCTTC. The encoded protein is CASSPLSINYGYTF.

The chain employs TRBV5-1 and TRBJ2-2; D unclear. V lost 1 base to trimming and J lost 3 bases, with 4 bases between them. This CDR3 region has 13 residues. The germline V gene has CDR1 SGHRS and CDR2 YFSETQ. DNA of the CDR3: TGCGCCAGCAGCTTGAGCGACACCGGGGAGCTGTTTTTT. Protein sequence: CASSLSDTGELFF.

This chain joins TRBV5-1 and TRBJ2-7; 10 bases are a match to TRBD2. The CDR3 is 18 residues long. The J segment lost 4 bases and the V segment lost 0 bases, leaving 13 bases of the junction unmatched. Per germline, CDR1 SGHRS and CDR2 YFSETQ. The CDR3 protein is CASSLELAGIPGGYEQYF. As DNA, the CDR3 is TGCGCCAGCAGCTTGGAACTAGCGGGGATACCGGGGGGGTACGAGCAGTACTTC.

The chain employs TRBV10-1 and TRBJ2-3; TRBD2 agrees at 9 bases. With V trimmed by 4 bases and J by 6 bases, 8 bases remained unmatched. Germline assignment: CDR1 WNHNN and CDR2 SYGVQD (reference sequence). CDR3 length: 15 amino acids. CDR3 sequence reads: CASSVVLAGMDTQYF. CDR3 in DNA: TGCGCCAGCAGTGTCGTTCTAGCGGGAATGGATACGCAGTATTTT.

The rearrangement links TRBV25-1 to TRBJ2-1; 9 nucleotides align to TRBD2. The V gene end was trimmed by 4 bases and the J gene end by 4 bases; junction bases not matched to a gene: 5. The germline V gene has CDR1 MGHDK and CDR2 SYGVNS. The CDR3 has 15 residues. For the CDR3, the DNA is TGTGCCAGCAGTGTCGGACTAGCGAGGTACAATGAGCAGTTCTTC. Translation: CASSVGLARYNEQFF.

This rearrangement joins TRBV5-6 to TRBJ2-7; no clear D gene. The CDR3 length is 12 residues. Per germline, CDR1 SGHDT and CDR2 YYEEEE. Trimming stripped 3 bases from V and 4 bases from J, with 8 bases between. The CDR3 bases are TGTGCCAGCAGCTCCCCCGGGTACGAGCAGTACTTC. As protein: CASSSPGYEQYF.

The CDR3 sequence: CASSFGTGHNQPQHF. The CDR3 DNA is TGTGCCAGCAGCTTCGGGACAGGTCACAATCAGCCCCAGCATTTT. The rearrangement uses TRBV9 and TRBJ1-5; TRBD1 agrees at 8 bases. CDR3 length equals 15 residues. The junction had 6 bases not matched to a gene; V was cut back by 4 bases and J by 3 bases. From germline, CDR1 is SGDLS and CDR2 YYNGEE. Supplemented by reference TRBV9 and TRBJ1-5, the full variable domain reads DSGVTQTPKHLITATGQRVTLRCSPRSGDLSVYWYQQSLDQGLQFLIQYYNGEERAKGNILERFSAQQFPDLHSELNLSSLELGDSALYFCASSFGTGHNQPQHFGDGTRLSIL.

The chain has TRBV5-4 and TRBJ1-3, with unresolved D. V dropped 5 bases and J dropped 0 bases, with 12 bases sitting between them. The length of the CDR3 is 15 residues. Germline V gene data show CDR1 as SGHNT and CDR2 as YYREEE (reference sequence). CDR3 nucleotide sequence: TGTGCCAGCAGTTACGACGGGCTCTCTGGAAACACCATATATTTT. Protein: CASSYDGLSGNTIYF.